The sequence of this TCR beta chain was determined in a study of post-analysis software for immune sequencing data. In this sample, this clonotype turned up once. Since a much larger clone is just one base distant, this may be a read error. Included in the TCR beta cDNA libraries were unique molecular identifiers. TCRdb re-called the PCR reads through MiXCR, storing one row per CDR3 protein. The repertoire holds 170,000 or so distinct CDR3 sequences, approximately 30% seen once, with approximately 1.6% in the top ten. The sequence came from a girl between 10 and 17 years old with multiple sclerosis. The sequenced sample was blood.

This CDR3 reads CACSEGIYNEQFF. Written as DNA, the CDR3 is TGTGCCTGCAGCGAGGGGATATACAATGAGCAGTTCTTC. The chain joins TRBV7-6 to TRBJ2-1; D is tentatively TRBD1 or TRBD2 (5 bases each). The CDR3 loop spans 13 amino acids. Germline-derived CDR1 and CDR2 are SGHVS and FNYEAQ.